This is a list of T cell receptor beta chains from one sample in a study of blood T cells in healthy people across ages. Via MiXCR, TCRdb re-called the 5' RACE reads, giving one row per CDR3 protein. The table shows more than 650,000 distinct CDR3 sequences, with 20% to 30% occurring only once. These data were also reused for a study on T cells of mothers and their children.

The sample taken for sequencing was blood. The receptors stem from a boy aged 5-17 years in good health. Each CDR3 is given with its conserved first and last residue. D genes are given only for firm matches. Where a row states a size, it is once, few, many or the class of an expanded clone; other rows omit it.

-	TRBV7-9	TRBJ2-1	-	TGTGCCAGCAGCCATTTACGAGGACCCTCCTACAATGAGCAGTTCTTC	CASSHLRGPSYNEQFF
-	TRBV20-1	TRBJ2-4	-	TGCAGTGCTAGAGATCCCAGCGGTCAAAACATTCAGTACTTC	CSARDPSGQNIQYF
-	TRBV3-1	TRBJ2-2	-	TGTGCCAGCAGAAAAACCGGGGAGCTGTTTTTT	CASRKTGELFF
few	TRBV7-2	TRBJ1-2	-	TGTGCCAGCAGCTTAGGGGCAGGGTTTGGGTATGGCTACACCTTC	CASSLGAGFGYGYTF
few	TRBV3-1	TRBJ1-1	TRBD1	TGTGCCAGCAGCCATTTTGAGACAGGGGGCACTGAAGCTTTCTTT	CASSHFETGGTEAFF
many	TRBV29-1	TRBJ1-4	-	TGCAGCGTTGAAAGTTCAGCAACTAATGAAAAACTGTTTTTT	CSVESSATNEKLFF
-	TRBV11-2	TRBJ1-6	-	TGTGCCAGCAGCTCGATCAGCGGAGCTGGGGGGCCACCCCTCCACTTT	CASSSISGAGGPPLHF
-	TRBV6-5	TRBJ1-4	-	TGTGCCAGCAGTCGTTCCCCCAGTGAAGAACTGTTTTTT	CASSRSPSEELFF
-	TRBV29-1	TRBJ2-5	TRBD1	TGCAGCGTTGAAGTTACAACAGGGGAAGAGACCCAGTACTTC	CSVEVTTGEETQYF
-	TRBV15	TRBJ2-5	TRBD2	TGTGCCACCAGCAGTCCTCCCCGGGCAGGGACTAGCGGGGAAGAGACCCAGTACTTC	CATSSPPRAGTSGEETQYF
few	TRBV7-9	TRBJ2-5	-	TGTGCCAGCAGCAGCAGGGACTCCGACCGTACGGAGACCCAGTACTTC	CASSSRDSDRTETQYF
many	TRBV7-9	TRBJ2-1	TRBD2	TGTGCCAGCAGCTCAGCCGCCTGGCGGGGGGGCTTCGATGAGCAGTTCTTC	CASSSAAWRGGFDEQFF
-	TRBV2	TRBJ1-1	TRBD1	TGTGCCAGCAGGGGCCAGGGGGCTAGGCGAGACACTGAAGCTTTCTTT	CASRGQGARRDTEAFF
-	TRBV15	TRBJ2-4	TRBD2	TGTGCCACCAGCACCCTGCGGACTAGCGGGGTTGGAGACTTC	CATSTLRTSGVGDF
-	TRBV7-6	TRBJ2-7	TRBD1	TGTGCCAGCAGCTTATGGGGGACAGGGTGGGAGCAGTACTTC	CASSLWGTGWEQYF
few	TRBV4-2	TRBJ2-1	TRBD1	TGTGCCAGCAGCCGGACGGACAGGGGGCGTTTAGGTGAGCAGTTCTTC	CASSRTDRGRLGEQFF
-	TRBV14	TRBJ2-5	-	TGTGCCAGCGGCGCGGCGGGCCTCCAAGAGACCCAGTACTTC	CASGAAGLQETQYF
-	TRBV27	TRBJ2-2	-	TGTGCCAGCAGTTGGTCAGGGACCGGGGAGCTGTTTTTT	CASSWSGTGELFF
few	TRBV5-1	TRBJ2-5	-	TGCGCCAGCAGCTTCGCCGGGCCGCAAGAGACCCAGTACTTC	CASSFAGPQETQYF
-	TRBV5-1	TRBJ2-3	TRBD2	TGCGCCAGCAGGAGCGGGGGGCACACAGATACGCAGTATTTT	CASRSGGHTDTQYF
-	TRBV5-1	TRBJ1-5	-	TGCGCCAGCAGACCTGCGGGGGAAGGCAATCAGCCCCAGCATTTT	CASRPAGEGNQPQHF
few	TRBV4-2	TRBJ2-7	-	TGTGCCAGCAGCCAAGATGAAACAGCCTACGAGCAGTACTTC	CASSQDETAYEQYF
once	TRBV5-5	TRBJ1-1	-	TGTGCCAGCAGCTGGGGACCGACCAACACTGAAGCTTTCTTT	CASSWGPTNTEAFF
-	TRBV28	TRBJ1-2	-	TGTGCCAGCAGGTGGAGGAGTCGTCAATTTTATGGCTACACCTTC	CASRWRSRQFYGYTF
few	TRBV7-7	TRBJ2-5	-	TGTGCCAGCAGCTTAGGCCGCAGGCTACAAGAGACCCAGTACTTC	CASSLGRRLQETQYF
few	TRBV14	TRBJ1-2	-	TGTGCCAGCAGCCAAGAACCAGGGGCGGGATATGGCTACACCTTC	CASSQEPGAGYGYTF
few	TRBV6-5	TRBJ1-4	-	TGTGCCAGCGGACGCGGGACAAATGAAAAACTGTTTTTT	CASGRGTNEKLFF
once	TRBV7-9	TRBJ1-2	-	TGTGCCAGCAGCTTAGTGGGGACAACTCCTCTATATGGCTACACCTTC	CASSLVGTTPLYGYTF